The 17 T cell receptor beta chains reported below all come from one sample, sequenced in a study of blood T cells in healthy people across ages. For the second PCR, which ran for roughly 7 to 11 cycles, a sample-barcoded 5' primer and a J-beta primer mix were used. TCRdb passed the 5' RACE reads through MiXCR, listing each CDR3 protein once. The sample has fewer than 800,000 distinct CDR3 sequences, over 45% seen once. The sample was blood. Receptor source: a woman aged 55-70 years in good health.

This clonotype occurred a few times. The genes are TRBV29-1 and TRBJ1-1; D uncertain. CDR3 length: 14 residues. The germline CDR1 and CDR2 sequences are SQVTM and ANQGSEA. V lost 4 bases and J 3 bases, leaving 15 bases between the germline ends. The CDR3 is CSVGPALGDTEAFF. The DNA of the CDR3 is TGCAGCGTTGGCCCAGCCTTGGGTGACACTGAAGCTTTCTTT.

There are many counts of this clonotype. The CDR3 protein is CAISERGQQYF. CDR3 sequence (DNA): TGTGCCATCAGTGAGCGGGGCCAGCAGTATTTT. This chain links TRBV10-3 with TRBJ2-3; D may be TRBD1 or TRBD2 (5 bases each). Germline V CDR1 and CDR2: ENHRY, SYGVKD. V dropped 2 bases and J dropped 11 bases, with 8 bases sitting between them. This CDR3 is built from 11 residues.

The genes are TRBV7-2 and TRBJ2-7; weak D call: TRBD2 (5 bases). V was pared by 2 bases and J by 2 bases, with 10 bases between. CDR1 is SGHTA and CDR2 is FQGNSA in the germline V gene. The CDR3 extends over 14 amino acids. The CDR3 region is CASSLPASPYEQYF. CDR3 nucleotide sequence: TGTGCCAGCAGCTTACCAGCTAGCCCCTACGAGCAGTACTTC.

The CDR3 DNA sequence: TGTGCCAGCAGCTTGTATATGGGGATAGTCACTGAAGCTTTCTTT. Residues: CASSLYMGIVTEAFF. The V gene is TRBV5-6, the J gene TRBJ1-1; no clear D gene. CDR1 and CDR2 from the germline V gene are SGHDT and YYEEEE. V was cut by 1 base and J by 4 bases, with 14 bases left in between. The CDR3 covers 15 residues. The full variable domain, with the rest looked up from reference TRBV5-6 and TRBJ1-1, is DAGVTQSPTHLIKTRGQQVTLRCSPKSGHDTVSWYQQALGQGPQFIFQYYEEEERQRGNFPDRFSGHQFPNYSSELNVNALLLGDSALYLCASSLYMGIVTEAFFGQGTRLTVV.

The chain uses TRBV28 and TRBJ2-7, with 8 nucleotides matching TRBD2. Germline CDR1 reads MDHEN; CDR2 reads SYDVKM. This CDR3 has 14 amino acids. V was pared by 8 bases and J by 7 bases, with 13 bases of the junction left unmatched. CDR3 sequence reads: CASLTSGAYNEQYF. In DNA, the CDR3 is TGTGCCAGCCTAACTAGCGGAGCCTACAATGAGCAGTACTTC.

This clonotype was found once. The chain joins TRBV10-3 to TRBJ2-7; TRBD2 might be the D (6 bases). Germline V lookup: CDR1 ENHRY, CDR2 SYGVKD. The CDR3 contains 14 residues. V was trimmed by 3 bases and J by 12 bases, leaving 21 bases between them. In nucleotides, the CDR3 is TGTGCCATCAGTGAAACTAGCATCGTGGAGACCCGGTACTTC. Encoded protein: CAISETSIVETRYF.

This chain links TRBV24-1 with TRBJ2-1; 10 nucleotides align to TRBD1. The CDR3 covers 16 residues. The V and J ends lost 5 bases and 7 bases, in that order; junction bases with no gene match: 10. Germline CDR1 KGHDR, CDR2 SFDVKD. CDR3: CATSVAGTGVRNEQFF. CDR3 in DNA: TGTGCCACCAGTGTGGCCGGGACAGGGGTGCGGAATGAGCAGTTCTTC.

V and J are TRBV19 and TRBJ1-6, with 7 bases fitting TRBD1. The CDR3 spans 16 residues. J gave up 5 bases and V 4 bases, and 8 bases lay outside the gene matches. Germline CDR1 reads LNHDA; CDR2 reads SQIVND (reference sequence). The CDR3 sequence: CASSRNSGTDNSPLHF. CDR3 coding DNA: TGTGCCAGTAGTAGGAACTCCGGGACAGATAATTCACCCCTCCACTTT.

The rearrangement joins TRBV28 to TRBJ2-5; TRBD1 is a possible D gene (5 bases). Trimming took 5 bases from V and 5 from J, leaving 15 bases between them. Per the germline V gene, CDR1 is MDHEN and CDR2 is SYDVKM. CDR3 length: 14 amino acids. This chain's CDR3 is CASSSDVTAETQYF. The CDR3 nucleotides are TGTGCCAGCAGTAGTGATGTGACAGCGGAGACCCAGTACTTC.

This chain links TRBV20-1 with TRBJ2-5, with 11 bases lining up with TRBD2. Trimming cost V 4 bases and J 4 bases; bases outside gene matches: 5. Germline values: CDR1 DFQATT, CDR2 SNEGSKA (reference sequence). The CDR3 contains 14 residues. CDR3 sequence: CSAIAGGWGETQYF. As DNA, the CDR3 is TGCAGTGCTATAGCGGGAGGGTGGGGAGAGACCCAGTACTTC.

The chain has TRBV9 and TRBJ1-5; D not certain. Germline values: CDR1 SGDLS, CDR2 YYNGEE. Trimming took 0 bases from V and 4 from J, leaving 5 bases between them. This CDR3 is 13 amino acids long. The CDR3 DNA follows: TGTGCCAGCAGCGTAGGAGTGAATCAGCCCCAGCATTTT. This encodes CASSVGVNQPQHF.

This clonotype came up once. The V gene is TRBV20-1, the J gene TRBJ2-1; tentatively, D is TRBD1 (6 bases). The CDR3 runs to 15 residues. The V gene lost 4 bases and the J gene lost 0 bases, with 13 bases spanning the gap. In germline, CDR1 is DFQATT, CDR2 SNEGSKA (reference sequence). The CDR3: CSAIDRLSSYNEQFF. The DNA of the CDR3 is TGCAGTGCTATTGACAGGCTTAGCTCCTACAATGAGCAGTTCTTC.

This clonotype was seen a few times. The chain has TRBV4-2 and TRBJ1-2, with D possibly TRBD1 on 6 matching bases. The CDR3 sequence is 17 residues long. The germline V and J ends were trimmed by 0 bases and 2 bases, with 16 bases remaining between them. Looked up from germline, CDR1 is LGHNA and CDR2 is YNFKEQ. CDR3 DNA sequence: TGTGCCAGCAGCCAAGATGTTACGGACAGCCTCAACTATGGCTACACCTTC. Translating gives CASSQDVTDSLNYGYTF.

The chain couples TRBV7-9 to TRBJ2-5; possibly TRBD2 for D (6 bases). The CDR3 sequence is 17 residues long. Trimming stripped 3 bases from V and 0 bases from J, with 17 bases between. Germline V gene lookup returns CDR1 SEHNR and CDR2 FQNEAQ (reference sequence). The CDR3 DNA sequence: TGTGCCAGCAGCTTGGGTGCCGGGACTCTGTACCAAGAGACCCAGTACTTC. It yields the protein CASSLGAGTLYQETQYF.

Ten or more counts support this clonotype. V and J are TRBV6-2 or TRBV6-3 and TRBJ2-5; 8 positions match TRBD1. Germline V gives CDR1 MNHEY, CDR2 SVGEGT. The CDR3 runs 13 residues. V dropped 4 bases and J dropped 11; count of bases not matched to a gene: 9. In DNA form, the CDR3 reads TGTGCCAGCAGTTCCGGGACAGGCAGGGAGCAGTACTTC. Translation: CASSSGTGREQYF.

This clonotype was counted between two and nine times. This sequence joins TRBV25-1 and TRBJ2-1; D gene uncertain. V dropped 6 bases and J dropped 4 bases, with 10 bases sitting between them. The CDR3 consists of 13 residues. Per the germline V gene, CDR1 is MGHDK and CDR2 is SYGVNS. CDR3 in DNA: TGTGCCAGCAGGCAGGAGCATTACAATGAGCAGTTCTTC. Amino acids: CASRQEHYNEQFF.

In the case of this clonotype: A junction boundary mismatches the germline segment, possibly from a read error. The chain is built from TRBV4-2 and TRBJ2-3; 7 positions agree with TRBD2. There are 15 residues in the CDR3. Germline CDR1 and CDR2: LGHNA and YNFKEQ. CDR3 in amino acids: CVSSQGASGRDTQYF. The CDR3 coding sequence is TGTGTCAGCAGCCAAGGGGCTAGCGGAAGAGATACGCAGTATTTT.